Below are 14 T cell receptor beta chains sequenced from a single sample in a study of CD8 T cells in ankylosing spondylitis. Overall study findings and caveats: There was a TCR beta motif, made of eight highly homologous variants, that appeared characteristic of ankylosing spondylitis blood.

The antigens these receptors bind are not known. Each CDR3 protein gets one entry after TCRdb re-called the 5' RACE reads with MiXCR. The sample carries 700,000 to 850,000 distinct CDR3 sequences, around 11% recorded once. The material sequenced was blood, either unsorted or a sorted T cell fraction (not recorded which). These receptors originate from a male donor with ankylosing spondylitis.

The chain combines TRBV7-2 with TRBJ2-5, with D hard to call. Germline CDR1 reads SGHTA; CDR2 reads FQGNSA. The V end lost 8 bases, the J end lost 3 bases, and 13 bases lay between the germline ends. The CDR3 has 13 residues. The CDR3 sequence: CASATSREETQYF. In nucleotides, the CDR3 is TGTGCCAGCGCCACCTCAAGGGAAGAGACCCAGTACTTC.

This chain connects TRBV20-1 to TRBJ1-5; possibly TRBD1 for D (6 bases). Germline V lookup: CDR1 DFQATT, CDR2 SNEGSKA (reference sequence). V lost 0 bases, J lost 5 bases, and 14 bases lay in between. There are 15 residues in the CDR3. The chain's CDR3 is CSARDWGGWDQPQHF. The CDR3 coding sequence is TGCAGTGCTAGAGATTGGGGGGGCTGGGATCAGCCCCAGCATTTT.

This clonotype was found a few times. The chain combines TRBV12-3 or TRBV12-4 with TRBJ1-5; D is undetermined. The CDR3 is 14 residues long. V lost 4 bases and J 5 bases, leaving 12 bases between the germline ends. CDR3 in amino acids: CASSSFYADQPQHF. The CDR3 nucleotides are TGTGCCAGCAGTTCTTTTTATGCGGATCAGCCCCAGCATTTT.

This clonotype has just a few counts. The chain recombines TRBV10-1 with TRBJ1-1; 9 bases are shared with TRBD1. With 8 bases clipped from V and 1 base from J, the junction kept 11 bases outside the gene matches. Germline V CDR1 and CDR2: WNHNN, SYGVQD (reference sequence). The CDR3 is made up of 16 amino acids. The CDR3 loop is CASRMDRGLGNTEAFF. CDR3 DNA: TGCGCCAGCCGGATGGACAGGGGCCTTGGGAACACTGAAGCTTTCTTT.

This clonotype was seen a handful of times. The chain uses TRBV12-3 or TRBV12-4 and TRBJ1-4; 7 positions agree with TRBD1. V lost 1 base to trimming and J lost 7 bases; unmatched junction nucleotides: 3. This CDR3 comprises 14 residues. The DNA of the CDR3 is TGTGCCAGCAGTTTAGGCTACAGGGGTGAAAAACTGTTTTTT. Translation gives CASSLGYRGEKLFF.

This sequence joins TRBV5-1 and TRBJ2-1; D possibly corresponds to TRBD2 (6 bases). The CDR3 has 17 amino acids. Deletions cut 0 bases from V and 5 bases from J, with 18 bases between. Germline V gene data show CDR1 as SGHRS and CDR2 as YFSETQ. CDR3 coding DNA: TGCGCCAGCAGCTTGGTCCCCCCGGGACTGGAGAACAATGAGCAGTTCTTC. Amino acids: CASSLVPPGLENNEQFF.

Many counts were recorded for this clonotype. The chain joins TRBV5-6 to TRBJ2-7; D may be TRBD1 (6 bases). V shed 4 bases and J shed 0 bases, with 17 bases lying between them. The CDR3 covers 16 residues. Germline CDR1 and CDR2: SGHDT and YYEEEE. DNA for the CDR3: TGTGCCAGCAGCCCTTTCGGGACACCCCTCTCCTACGAGCAGTACTTC. Its protein is CASSPFGTPLSYEQYF.

This chain joins TRBV5-1 and TRBJ2-1; TRBD2 aligns across 12 bases. Germline V gives CDR1 SGHRS, CDR2 YFSETQ. This CDR3 has 16 amino acids. The V segment lost 5 bases and the J segment 0 bases; nucleotides outside the gene matches: 3. CDR3 in amino acids: CASRTLAGGSYNEQFF. The DNA for the CDR3 is TGCGCCAGCAGAACACTAGCGGGGGGCTCCTACAATGAGCAGTTCTTC.

The V gene is TRBV20-1, the J gene TRBJ1-1, with a tentative D call TRBD1 (5 bases). V was shortened by 0 bases and J by 0 bases, with 11 bases between the two germline ends. Germline-derived CDR1 and CDR2 are DFQATT and SNEGSKA (reference sequence). The CDR3 covers 15 residues. CDR3 amino acids: CSARDWRGVNTEAFF. CDR3 DNA sequence: TGCAGTGCTAGAGATTGGAGGGGCGTGAACACTGAAGCTTTCTTT.

Many counts were recorded for this clonotype. Here the CDR3 DNA reads TGTGCCAGCACCCTAGGTGGGACAAACTATGGCTACACCTTC. Amino acid sequence: CASTLGGTNYGYTF. J is TRBJ1-2 and V is TRBV12-3 or TRBV12-4; TRBD1 is a possible D gene (6 bases). The CDR3 loop spans 14 amino acids. Trimming shortened V by 7 bases and J by 2 bases, and 14 bases separated the two germline ends.

This clonotype was seen at least ten times. In DNA form, the CDR3 reads TGCAGCGTTGAACTGGCCTCTAGCACAGATACGCAGTATTTT. Translating it yields CSVELASSTDTQYF. The chain uses TRBV29-1 and TRBJ2-3; D not certain. The CDR3 has 14 amino acids. The germline V gene encodes CDR1 SQVTM and CDR2 ANQGSEA. Trimming stripped 2 bases from V and 0 bases from J, with 9 bases between.

This clonotype has a handful of counts. The chain recombines TRBV11-2 with TRBJ2-7; tentative D call: TRBD1 (6 bases). The V gene's germline CDR1 is SGHAT and CDR2 FQNNGV. V dropped 0 bases and J dropped 3 bases, with 12 bases sitting between them. The CDR3 is 15 amino acids. DNA of the CDR3: TGTGCCAGCAGCTTAGATCTACAGGGTATCTACGAGCAGTACTTC. As protein: CASSLDLQGIYEQYF.

This clonotype was detected a few times. The rearrangement joins TRBV20-1 to TRBJ1-1; TRBD1 aligns across 8 bases. J gave up 4 bases and V 6 bases, and 10 bases lay outside the gene matches. The germline V gene encodes CDR1 DFQATT and CDR2 SNEGSKA (reference sequence). There are 14 residues in the CDR3. CDR3: CSADRQGLRTEAFF. CDR3 nucleotide sequence: TGCAGTGCCGATAGACAGGGGCTGCGCACTGAAGCTTTCTTT.

This clonotype showed up just a few times. This chain connects TRBV4-2 to TRBJ1-3; possibly TRBD1 for D (5 bases). CDR1 is LGHNA, CDR2 YNFKEQ, per germline. This CDR3 is 14 amino acids long. The V end was cut by 1 base, the J end by 8 bases, with 12 bases between. CDR3 sequence reads: CASSQGTLGDTIYF. Here the CDR3 DNA reads TGTGCCAGCAGCCAAGGTACCCTGGGGGACACCATATATTTT.